This T cell receptor beta chain was obtained from a study of naive and memory T cell subsets. Study-level points and caveats: Especially in CD8 cells, naive repertoires contained a few larger clonotypes, possibly CD45RA-re-expressing memory cells. Diversity fell and Gini index rose from naive through CM, EM, EMRA.

In regard to this clonotype: The antigen is undetermined.

CDR3 size: 15 residues. V was pared by 3 bases and J by 9 bases, with 8 bases of the junction left unmatched. The germline V gene has CDR1 SGHTS and CDR2 YDEGEE. Two oligonucleotides, mixed equimolar, formed the beta constant-region primer covering TRBC1 and TRBC2. Nested alpha and beta constant-region primers with the SP2 primer drove four PCR rounds on ligated cDNA. A 12-nucleotide UMI and the SP2 primer were added to the cDNA 3' end by oligonucleotide ligation. MiXCR was run by TCRdb on the UMI-ligation and nested PCR reads, yielding one entry per CDR3 protein. The repertoire consists of roughly 100,000 distinct CDR3 sequences, with about 15% occurring once and the leading ten covering approximately 2.6%. From the second PCR step, alpha and beta chains were amplified apart. CD8 T cells were positively selected from what remained after CD4 positive selection.

The sequenced sample consisted of naive CD8+ T cells from blood. The TCR was taken from a human donor in good health. The chain has TRBV5-8 and TRBJ2-1, with 11 bases lining up with TRBD2. In nucleotides, the CDR3 is TGTGCCAGCAGCTCGAGACTAGCGGGGAGTAGTGAGCAGTTCTTC. It codes for CASSSRLAGSSEQFF.